Listed below are T cell receptor beta chains from one sample, sequenced in a study of T cell responses to AZD1222 COVID-19 vaccine. Profiled with immunoSEQ multiplex PCR; TCRdb holds only in-frame clones, not every one. This sample has about 84,000 clones, with 70% to 90% found just once. Sample: peripheral blood, taken on day 0 of AZD1222 vaccination. These receptors all stem from an adult in good health. CDR3s include the opening cysteine and the closing phenylalanine or tryptophan. A D gene is named only where the DNA matches it firmly. Clone size appears in some rows only: once, few, many, or a class for an expanded clone.

. TRBJ2-7 TRBV4-2 once TGTGCCAGCAGCCCCCTTGGCAGGGATCGCTACGAGCAGTACTTC CASSPLGRDRYEQYF
. TRBJ2-1 TRBV19 . TGTGCCAGTAGCCTAAAGCGAAACAATGAGCAGTTCTTC CASSLKRNNEQFF
. TRBJ1-6 TRBV5-4 . TGTGCCAGCAGCTTGATTCAGGGGCGATCACCCCTCCACTTT CASSLIQGRSPLHF
. TRBJ1-5 TRBV2 . TGTGCCAGCAGTGTCTTTGCAGGGGACAATCAGCCCCAGCATTTT CASSVFAGDNQPQHF
TRBD2 TRBJ2-5 TRBV19 . TGTGCCAGTAGTAGCGTTAGCGGGAGTGAGACCCAGTACTTC CASSSVSGSETQYF
. TRBJ2-2 TRBV4-3 . TGCGCCAGCAGCCAGGAAATCGGAGGGACGGTCACAGGGGAGCTGTTTTTT CASSQEIGGTVTGELFF
TRBD2 TRBJ2-1 TRBV18 . TGTGCCAGCTCACAGGGACTAGCGGGTAACAATGAGCAGTTCTTC CASSQGLAGNNEQFF
TRBD1 TRBJ1-2 TRBV7-2 . TGTGCCAGCAGCTTGAGCCGGACAGGGATCACTCTTGCCTATGGCTACACCTTC CASSLSRTGITLAYGYTF
. TRBJ1-2 TRBV5-4 . TGTGCCAGCAGCGGGGCTGGGGGCTATGGCTACACCTTC CASSGAGGYGYTF
. TRBJ1-3 TRBV7-8 . TGTGCCAGCAGCTTAGCACAGGGTTTAGGAAACACCATATATTTT CASSLAQGLGNTIYF
TRBD2 TRBJ2-3 TRBV11-2 . TGTGCCAGCAGCTTAGCGGCGGGAGGCCAGGGTACGCAGTATTTT CASSLAAGGQGTQYF
. TRBJ1-2 TRBV5-1 . TGCGCCAGCAGCTTGGGAGGGAACGACTATGGCTACACCTTC CASSLGGNDYGYTF
TRBD1 TRBJ2-2 TRBV7-2 . TGTGCCAGCAGCTATATTTACCACAGGGGTTCTAACACCGGGGAGCTGTTTTTT CASSYIYHRGSNTGELFF
. TRBJ2-3 TRBV7-5 . TGTGCCAGAAGCTTAGATTCCCGGAAACGCACAGATACGCAGTATTTT CARSLDSRKRTDTQYF
TRBD2 TRBJ2-1 TRBV14 . TGTGCCAGCAGCCATTTGGGACTAGCGGTATACAATGAGCAGTTCTTC CASSHLGLAVYNEQFF
. TRBJ2-3 TRBV18 once TGTGCCAGCTCACCAATAGGAACAGGGCCGGATACGCAGTATTTT CASSPIGTGPDTQYF
. TRBJ1-1 TRBV18 . TGTGCCAGCTCACCACGTGTGTCTCAACCAAAAAACACTGAAGCTTTCTTT CASSPRVSQPKNTEAFF
. TRBJ2-1 TRBV7-2 . TGTGCCAGCAGCTTAGGTCGGGAGCCAAGTAATGAGCAGTTCTTC CASSLGREPSNEQFF
. TRBJ2-6 TRBV18 . TGTGCCAGCTCACCACGAAGGGAGAGGAGCTCTGGGGCCAACGTCCTGACTTTC CASSPRRERSSGANVLTF
TRBD2 TRBJ2-5 TRBV9 . TGTGCCAGCAGCGCTAGCGGGAGTGGCTTAATGGAGACCCAGTACTTC CASSASGSGLMETQYF
TRBD1 TRBJ2-1 TRBV5-1 . TGCGCCAGCAGCTCCTGGGACAGGAGTTACAATGAGCAGTTCTTC CASSSWDRSYNEQFF
. TRBJ1-6 TRBV9 . TGTGCCAGCAGCCCAGATGGGGGCTCCTATAATTCACCCCTCCACTTT CASSPDGGSYNSPLHF
. TRBJ1-3 TRBV6-5 once TGTGCCAGCAGTTACATCAGGGAAAGCTCTGGAAACACCATATATTTT CASSYIRESSGNTIYF
TRBD2 TRBJ2-7 TRBV6-5 . TGTGCCAGCAGTTACCGGCTAGCGGGTTTCGACGAGCAGTACTTC CASSYRLAGFDEQYF
. TRBJ2-1 TRBV4-2 . TGTGCCAGCAGCCAAGATTCCAGTTCCCTTTACAATGAGCAGTTCTTC CASSQDSSSLYNEQFF
TRBD1 TRBJ1-6 TRBV5-6 . TGTGCCAGCAGCTTGCGTGGTGTGCAGGGGGTTTCTCCCCTCCACTTT CASSLRGVQGVSPLHF
TRBD1 TRBJ2-2 TRBV9 . TGTGCCAGCAGTGGACAGGGGAGGACCGGGGAGCTGTTTTTT CASSGQGRTGELFF
. TRBJ1-1 TRBV3-1/TRBV3-2 . TGTGCCAGCAGCACCCAACAGGAGGCAGGGGAAAAAGCTTTCTTT CASSTQQEAGEKAFF
. TRBJ1-6 TRBV15 . TGTGCCACCAGCATGGGGACCGCAATTTATTCACCCCTCCACTTT CATSMGTAIYSPLHF
TRBD1 TRBJ1-2 TRBV5-4 . TGTGCCAGCAGCTTCGGGACAGTAAACTATGGCTACACCTTC CASSFGTVNYGYTF
TRBD2 TRBJ2-2 TRBV4-2 . TGTGCCAGCAGCCAAGCCCCCGGGTACGGACTAGCGGGAGGGATGAACACCGGGGAGCTGTTTTTT CASSQAPGYGLAGGMNTGELFF
TRBD1 TRBJ2-5 TRBV27 . TGTGCCAGCAATCGACAGGGGGGACGAGAGACCCAGTACTTC CASNRQGGRETQYF
. TRBJ2-3 TRBV10-3 . TGTGCCATCAGTGAGATGGGTGCGGCCACAGATACGCAGTATTTT CAISEMGAATDTQYF
TRBD1 TRBJ1-2 TRBV6-2/TRBV6-3 . TGTGCCAGCAGCCATCCCGGGACAGGGGGCAGCTATGGCTACACCTTC CASSHPGTGGSYGYTF
. TRBJ1-1 TRBV27 once TGTGCCAGCGTAAGGGAGGGGAACACTGAAGCTTTCTTT CASVREGNTEAFF
TRBD1 TRBJ1-6 TRBV27 . TGTGCCAGCAGTTCCTCCCCCGGGACAGGAGAAAACTCCTATAATTCACCCCTCCACTTT CASSSSPGTGENSYNSPLHF
. TRBJ2-5 TRBV1 . TGCACCAGCAGCCAAGATAGGAAGGGAGAGGAGGTAGAAGAGACCCAGTACTTC CTSSQDRKGEEVEETQYF